These 19 T cell receptor beta chains were all obtained from the same sample, sequenced in a study of CD8 T cells in Susac syndrome (dated by TCRdb to the late 2010s). The method was the immunoSEQ multiplex PCR assay. RNA was extracted with the RNeasy kit and roughly 0.5 to 1 ug was reverse transcribed using random hexamers. TCRdb handled the public reads itself, with Q25 trimming in fastp and clone calling in MiXCR, and kept productive beta chains. Under each unique CDR3 protein, matching rows form one entry showing the most common genes and DNA. The sample records about 120,000 distinct CDR3 sequences, around 90% of which are singletons. Roughly 0.14% of the sample lies in the top ten. The sequencing sample was made of CD4+ T cells from PBMCs. The receptors shown here come from a human donor in good health.

The chain carries TRBV28 and TRBJ1-5; D gene uncertain. The CDR3 contains 14 residues. Looked up from germline, CDR1 is MDHEN and CDR2 is SYDVKM. Trimming took off 7 bases at V and 0 bases at J, with 10 bases between the two ends. Here the CDR3 reads CASKRDNSNQPQHF. The CDR3 DNA follows: TGTGCCAGCAAGCGGGATAATAGCAATCAGCCCCAGCATTTT.

This clonotype was observed once. The J gene is TRBJ1-1, the V gene TRBV6-2 or TRBV6-3; D is undetermined. Per germline, CDR1 MNHEY and CDR2 SVGEGT. Trimming cost V 8 bases and J 1 base, with 8 bases left between them. The CDR3 extends over 12 amino acids. The CDR3 DNA is TGTGCCAGCGGAACAGCGAACACTGAAGCTTTCTTT. Its translation: CASGTANTEAFF.

This chain connects TRBV4-3 to TRBJ2-5, with 8 bases matching TRBD2. Unmatched junction bases numbered 7, after V lost 1 base and J lost 9 bases. The germline CDR1 and CDR2 sequences are LGHNA and YSLEER. This CDR3 is built from 14 residues. CDR3 in amino acids: CASSQAGGGTPQYF. DNA of the CDR3: TGCGCCAGCAGCCAAGCCGGCGGGGGGACCCCCCAGTACTTC.

V is TRBV7-2 and J is TRBJ2-7, with TRBD2 matching 13 bases. With V trimmed by 6 bases and J by 4 bases, 6 bases remained unmatched. The CDR3 runs 15 residues. CDR1 is SGHTA, CDR2 FQGNSA, per germline. The CDR3 bases are TGTGCCAGCAGGCCCCGGACTAGCGGGAGTTACGAGCAGTACTTC. Residues: CASRPRTSGSYEQYF.

V usage is TRBV2 and J usage is TRBJ2-1, with TRBD2 identical over 11 bases. The CDR3 sequence is 15 residues long. Germline V gene sequence: CDR1 SNHLY, CDR2 FYNNEI. V shed 4 bases, J shed 6 bases, and the junction held 5 bases outside the gene matches. CDR3 nucleotide sequence: TGTGCCAGCAGTGCGACTAGCGGGAATCTCAATGAGCAGTTCTTC. Protein product: CASSATSGNLNEQFF.

The CDR3 DNA reads as TGTGCCAGCAGCTCGGCCGGGACTAGGACAGAAGAGACCCAGTACTTC. Its translation is CASSSAGTRTEETQYF. The chain couples TRBV13 to TRBJ2-5, with 8 nucleotides matching TRBD2. This CDR3 has 16 residues. With V trimmed by 4 bases and J by 3 bases, 10 bases remained unmatched. CDR1 and CDR2 from the germline V gene are PRHDT and FYEKMQ (reference sequence).

V and J are TRBV7-3 and TRBJ1-4; D may be TRBD1 (5 bases). Germline-derived CDR1 and CDR2 are SGHTA and FQGTGA. V lost 1 base and J 7 bases, leaving 13 bases between the germline ends. This CDR3 is built from 15 residues. The DNA of the CDR3 is TGTGCCAGCAGCTTAAACGTAGGGGCGGGTGAAAAACTGTTTTTT. Translating it yields CASSLNVGAGEKLFF.

The chain combines TRBV7-2 with TRBJ1-5; D is unresolved. Germline V gene data show CDR1 as SGHTA and CDR2 as FQGNSA. V was shortened by 5 bases and J by 1 base, with 12 bases between the two germline ends. The CDR3 runs to 15 residues. The CDR3 DNA reads as TGTGCCAGCAGCGCAAGACGGCAGAGCAATCAGCCCCAGCATTTT. Encoded protein: CASSARRQSNQPQHF.

V and J are TRBV7-9 and TRBJ2-1; D gene unclear. V was trimmed by 4 bases and J by 0 bases, leaving 16 bases between them. Germline CDR1 reads SEHNR; CDR2 reads FQNEAQ (reference sequence). The CDR3 runs 17 residues. The CDR3 DNA reads as TGTGCCAGCAGCTGGACCTCCGGGCGTAGCTCCTACAATGAGCAGTTCTTC. This sequence encodes CASSWTSGRSSYNEQFF. Looking up the rest from reference TRBV7-9 and TRBJ2-1 gives the full variable domain: DTGVSQNPRHKITKRGQNVTFRCDPISEHNRLYWYRQTLGQGPEFLTYFQNEAQLEKSRLLSDRFSAERPKGSFSTLEIQRTEQGDSAMYLCASSWTSGRSSYNEQFFGPGTRLTVL.

The chain recombines TRBV7-2 with TRBJ1-3; D is unclear. The CDR3 sequence is 14 residues long. Looked up from germline, CDR1 is SGHTA and CDR2 is FQGNSA. Trimming took off 2 bases at V and 2 bases at J, with 7 bases between the two ends. The CDR3 here is CASSLRFAGNTIYF. The CDR3 DNA reads TGTGCCAGCAGCTTACGATTTGCTGGAAACACCATATATTTT.

This chain connects TRBV4-3 to TRBJ1-1; D is undetermined. Trimming removed 1 base from V and 1 base from J, with 13 bases in between. The CDR3 runs to 16 residues. Germline V gene sequence: CDR1 LGHNA, CDR2 YSLEER. This chain's CDR3 is CASSQVHKDTNTEAFF. CDR3 nucleotides: TGCGCCAGCAGCCAAGTCCATAAGGATACGAACACTGAAGCTTTCTTT.

The chain has TRBV19 and TRBJ2-1; either TRBD1 or TRBD2 may supply D (6 bases each). CDR3 size: 16 residues. V lost 2 bases and J 0 bases, leaving 11 bases between the germline ends. Germline V CDR1 and CDR2: LNHDA, SQIVND (reference sequence). CDR3: CASSIPRGPSYNEQFF. The CDR3 DNA follows: TGTGCCAGTAGTATACCCCGGGGGCCCTCCTACAATGAGCAGTTCTTC.

In DNA, the CDR3 is TGTGCCAGCAGCTTAGCGGCCGACGGGGCCTACGAGCAGTACTTC. Its protein is CASSLAADGAYEQYF. The V call is TRBV7-2, the J call TRBJ2-7; tentative D call: TRBD2 (5 bases). The CDR3 sequence is 15 residues long. With 0 bases removed from V and 2 bases from J, the gap between germline ends came to 11 bases. CDR1 and CDR2 (germline): SGHTA, FQGNSA.

This chain links TRBV7-9 with TRBJ2-2, with 8 bases matching TRBD2. CDR1 SEHNR and CDR2 FQNEAQ come from the germline V gene (reference sequence). CDR3 length equals 16 residues. J was trimmed by 2 bases and V by 5 bases; bases with no gene match: 7. The CDR3: CASSPPLAGNTGELFF. In nucleotides, the CDR3 is TGTGCCAGCAGCCCACCCTTAGCGGGAAACACCGGGGAGCTGTTTTTT. The whole variable domain, remainder taken from reference TRBV7-9 and TRBJ2-2, is DTGVSQNPRHKITKRGQNVTFRCDPISEHNRLYWYRQTLGQGPEFLTYFQNEAQLEKSRLLSDRFSAERPKGSFSTLEIQRTEQGDSAMYLCASSPPLAGNTGELFFGEGSRLTVL.

The chain recombines TRBV7-2 with TRBJ1-2, with TRBD1 identical over 9 bases. CDR1 is SGHTA, CDR2 FQGNSA, per germline. The V and J ends lost 5 bases and 1 base, in that order; junction bases with no gene match: 5. The CDR3 covers 15 residues. The DNA of the CDR3 is TGTGCCAGCAGCACTCGGACAGGGGATAACTATGGCTACACCTTC. Its translation is CASSTRTGDNYGYTF.

The chain joins TRBV3-1 to TRBJ1-1; TRBD1 matches at 11 bases. This CDR3 contains 13 residues. CDR1 LGHDT and CDR2 YNNKEL come from the germline V gene (reference sequence). V shed 4 bases, J shed 12 bases, and the junction held 7 bases outside the gene matches. CDR3 in DNA: TGTGCCAGCAGCCCGACCCGGGACAGGGGGTCTTTCTTT. Amino acids: CASSPTRDRGSFF.

This chain uses TRBV28 with TRBJ2-5; 7 nucleotides line up with TRBD1. The CDR3 totals 15 residues. Germline assignment: CDR1 MDHEN and CDR2 SYDVKM. The trim removed 3 bases at V and 1 base at J, leaving 5 bases unmatched. The CDR3 loop is CASSFKGAFQETQYF. The CDR3 DNA reads as TGTGCCAGCAGTTTTAAGGGGGCGTTCCAAGAGACCCAGTACTTC.

The chain combines TRBV5-6 with TRBJ2-3; tentatively, D is TRBD1 or TRBD2 (6 bases each). V was trimmed by 4 bases and J by 5 bases, leaving 17 bases between them. The germline V gene encodes CDR1 SGHDT and CDR2 YYEEEE. This CDR3 contains 15 residues. The CDR3 loop is CASSIRGLSVDTQYF. The DNA for the CDR3 is TGTGCCAGCAGCATCCGGGGGCTCTCGGTAGATACGCAGTATTTT.

The chain joins TRBV18 to TRBJ1-6; no clear D gene. Trimming stripped 3 bases from V and 9 bases from J, with 18 bases between. This CDR3 is built from 16 residues. CDR1 is KGHSH and CDR2 is LQKENI in the germline V gene. CDR3 bases: TGTGCCAGCTCACCGGATCTCGGAGGGAACGCTTCACCCCTCCACTTT. Translating it yields CASSPDLGGNASPLHF.